This TCR beta chain stems from a study of identical twins. This clonotype occurred many times. Antigen: not known. Study results and caveats: Fewer insertions characterized abundant cord blood beta clonotypes, whereas memory repertoires showed none. Analyses based on zero insertions could be partly confounded by invariant MAIT and iNKT cells.

Germline CDR1 reads MNHEY; CDR2 reads SVGAGI. This CDR3 spans 15 amino acids. Deletions cut 0 bases from V and 0 bases from J, with 5 bases between. Template switching (which added a universal primer site) was used, and cDNA carried unique molecular identifiers. Using its own MiXCR run on the 5' RACE reads, TCRdb lists one record per CDR3 protein. The sample yields about 720,000 distinct CDR3 sequences, 8% to 9% seen once. The same data also contributed to another study, on yellow fever vaccine responses in identical twins.

The clonotype comes from a woman aged 18-29 years in good health. The chain has TRBV6-5 and TRBJ1-4; unclear D gene. Sample: PBMCs. The CDR3 DNA follows: TGTGCCAGCAGTTACTCCGGGGCAACTAATGAAAAACTGTTTTTT. Amino acids: CASSYSGATNEKLFF.